The 7 T cell receptor beta chains below come from one sample, sequenced in a study of cytomegalovirus exposure and HLA in healthy donors. Some clones are missing from TCRdb's copy, which holds only in-frame ones; the method was immunoSEQ multiplex PCR. The sample yields about 130,000 clones, about nine tenths seen once. Material: PBMCs. All receptors come from a woman aged 25 to 45 in good health and CMV-seropositive.

The chain uses TRBV28 and TRBJ2-7; D ambiguous. The V end lost 5 bases, the J end lost 6 bases, and 11 bases lay between the germline ends. CDR3 length: 12 amino acids. Germline V CDR1 and CDR2: MDHEN, SYDVKM. The CDR3 DNA reads as TGTGCCAGCAGTGAACGTAGTGTCGAGCAGTACTTC. Translation: CASSERSVEQYF.

This chain connects TRBV28 to TRBJ2-4; no firm D call. The germline V and J ends were trimmed by 3 bases and 1 base, with 7 bases remaining between them. The CDR3 spans 14 residues. The V gene's germline CDR1 is MDHEN and CDR2 SYDVKM. The CDR3 DNA reads as TGTGCCAGCAGTTTTTCGTCGGCCAAAAACATTCAGTACTTC. Its protein product is CASSFSSAKNIQYF.

This clone was detected only once. The V gene is TRBV28, the J gene TRBJ1-1; 8 bases are a match to TRBD1. The CDR3 is 12 residues long. J was trimmed by 9 bases and V by 6 bases; bases with no gene match: 6. In germline, CDR1 is MDHEN, CDR2 SYDVKM. The CDR3 loop reads CASRTGGVKAFF. The CDR3, as DNA: TGTGCCAGCAGAACAGGGGGAGTCAAAGCTTTCTTT.

The chain has TRBV5-6 and TRBJ1-6; TRBD1 might be the D (6 bases). This CDR3 has 14 residues. The V end lost 2 bases, the J end lost 9 bases, and 12 bases lay between the germline ends. The germline V gene encodes CDR1 SGHDT and CDR2 YYEEEE. The CDR3 is CASSFWGLGSPLHF. In DNA, the CDR3 is TGTGCCAGCAGCTTTTGGGGGCTCGGTTCACCCCTCCACTTT. Full variable domain (missing parts from reference TRBV5-6 and TRBJ1-6): DAGVTQSPTHLIKTRGQQVTLRCSPKSGHDTVSWYQQALGQGPQFIFQYYEEEERQRGNFPDRFSGHQFPNYSSELNVNALLLGDSALYLCASSFWGLGSPLHFGNGTRLTVT.

This chain uses TRBV15 with TRBJ1-1, with TRBD1 identical over 8 bases. Germline assignment: CDR1 LNHNV and CDR2 YYDKDF (reference sequence). V was clipped by 1 base and J by 4 bases; unmatched bases: 11. CDR3 length: 17 residues. CDR3 sequence reads: CATSRGRRQGRITEAFF. CDR3 DNA: TGTGCCACCAGCAGAGGGCGACGACAGGGGAGGATCACTGAAGCTTTCTTT.

This sequence joins TRBV6-5 and TRBJ1-2; D not certain. V dropped 5 bases and J dropped 3 bases, with 16 bases sitting between them. CDR1 and CDR2 from the germline V gene are MNHEY and SVGAGI. This CDR3 is built from 15 residues. The CDR3 sequence is CASSTSGRGDYGYTF. The CDR3 nucleotides are TGTGCCAGCAGTACGTCAGGACGGGGTGACTATGGCTACACCTTC.

The chain employs TRBV5-1 and TRBJ2-3; 8 bases agree with TRBD2. Germline V gene lookup returns CDR1 SGHRS and CDR2 YFSETQ. Trimming took 4 bases from V and 6 from J; bases not matched to a gene: 13. The CDR3 spans 16 residues. In DNA form, the CDR3 reads TGCGCCAGCAGCGCCAGCCTCGGGGGGGCAGCGGATACGCAGTATTTT. This sequence encodes CASSASLGGAADTQYF.